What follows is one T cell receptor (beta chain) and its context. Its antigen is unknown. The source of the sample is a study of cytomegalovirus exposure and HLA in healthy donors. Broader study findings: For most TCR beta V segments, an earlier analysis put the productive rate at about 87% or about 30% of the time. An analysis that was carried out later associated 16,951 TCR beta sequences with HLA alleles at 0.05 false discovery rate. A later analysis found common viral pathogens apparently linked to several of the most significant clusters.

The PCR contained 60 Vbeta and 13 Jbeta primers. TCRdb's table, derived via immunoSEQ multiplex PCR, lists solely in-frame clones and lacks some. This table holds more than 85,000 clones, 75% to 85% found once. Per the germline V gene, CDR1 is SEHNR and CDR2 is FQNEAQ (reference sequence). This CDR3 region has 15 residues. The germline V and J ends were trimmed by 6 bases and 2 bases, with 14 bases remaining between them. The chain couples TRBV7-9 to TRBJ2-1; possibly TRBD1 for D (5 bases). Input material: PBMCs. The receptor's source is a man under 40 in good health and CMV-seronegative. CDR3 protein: CASRLGQGTYNEQFF. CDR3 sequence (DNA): TGTGCCAGCAGGTTGGGCCAGGGCACCTACAATGAGCAGTTCTTC.